The rows below give T cell receptor beta chains drawn from one sample of a study of OX40 agonist ivuxolimab in advanced cancers. The assay was immunoSEQ multiplex PCR, and TCRdb's table has in-frame clones only and misses some. This table has fewer than 130,000 clones, approximately 89% appearing once. The sequenced sample was CD4+ or CD8+ T cells sorted from blood, obtained in a trial of the OX40 agonist ivuxolimab. The source of these receptors is an adult with an advanced solid tumor such as melanoma, head and neck, liver or kidney cancer. CDR3s include the opening cysteine and the closing phenylalanine or tryptophan.

j_call	v_call	cdr3_aa
TRBJ1-2	TRBV27	CASSLSTGGGYTF
TRBJ2-7	TRBV11-2	CASSLGDREGDEQYF
TRBJ2-1	TRBV30	CAWGRGWGNNEQFF
TRBJ1-5	TRBV27	CASRKQGFIDQPQHF
TRBJ1-1	TRBV5-5	CASSPGTGREAAEAFF
TRBJ1-1	TRBV30	CAWSGDWDTEAFF
TRBJ1-1	TRBV7-2	CASSLSGWQAEAFF
TRBJ1-5	TRBV5-1	CASSEQGVGQPQHF
TRBJ2-3	TRBV19	CASSIPNRGRPTDTQYF
TRBJ2-5	TRBV7-2	CASSTSWGGRGETQYF
TRBJ1-1	TRBV19	CASSTNPSAEAFF
TRBJ1-5	TRBV2	CASSARQTSGPQHF
TRBJ1-4	TRBV6-5	CASSYSINEKLFF
TRBJ1-5	TRBV5-8	CASSLGTPSNQPQHF
TRBJ2-1	TRBV11-2	CASSLVVLSPSSYNEQFF
TRBJ1-6	TRBV18	CASSQGQGSVISPLHF
TRBJ2-1	TRBV5-4	CASSRTSEAYNEQFF
TRBJ2-7	TRBV5-1	CASSFDPGSSYEQYF
TRBJ1-1	TRBV19	CASSMAGTEAFF
TRBJ1-4	TRBV7-8	CASSRPDKGGEKLFF
TRBJ1-2	TRBV10-3	CAISESTLRITNYGYTF
TRBJ2-5	TRBV2	CASIQLGETQYF
TRBJ1-6	TRBV12-5	CASLRQDNSPLHF
TRBJ2-1	TRBV5-4	CASSLAGQYNEQFF
TRBJ2-1	TRBV7-8	CASRPKSGRAVEQFF
TRBJ2-7	TRBV19	CASSRGTNFYEQYF
TRBJ2-3	TRBV18	CASSPPKTQTRTDTQYF
TRBJ1-2	TRBV30	CAWDRVAENYGYTF
TRBJ2-3	TRBV5-4	CASSLLYNTDTQYF
TRBJ2-2	TRBV7-9	CASSLAGELFF
TRBJ2-3	TRBV6-1	CASSIFRLDTQYF
TRBJ1-3	TRBV2	CASREDRGNTIYF
TRBJ2-2	TRBV5-1	CASSSPRDRALNTGELFF
TRBJ2-1	TRBV4-3	CASSQAWTRAINEQFF
TRBJ1-1	TRBV10-3	CAISDQGLNTEAFF
TRBJ2-7	TRBV9	CASSVGENEQYF
TRBJ2-7	TRBV27	CASSPRPGTVRSYEQYF
TRBJ1-1	TRBV19	CASSIEDTRTEAFF
TRBJ2-1	TRBV25-1	CASGGSRQGARFEQFF
TRBJ1-4	TRBV28	CASSLDRGRRKLFF
TRBJ1-5	TRBV4-3	CASSQELDRGGNQPQHF